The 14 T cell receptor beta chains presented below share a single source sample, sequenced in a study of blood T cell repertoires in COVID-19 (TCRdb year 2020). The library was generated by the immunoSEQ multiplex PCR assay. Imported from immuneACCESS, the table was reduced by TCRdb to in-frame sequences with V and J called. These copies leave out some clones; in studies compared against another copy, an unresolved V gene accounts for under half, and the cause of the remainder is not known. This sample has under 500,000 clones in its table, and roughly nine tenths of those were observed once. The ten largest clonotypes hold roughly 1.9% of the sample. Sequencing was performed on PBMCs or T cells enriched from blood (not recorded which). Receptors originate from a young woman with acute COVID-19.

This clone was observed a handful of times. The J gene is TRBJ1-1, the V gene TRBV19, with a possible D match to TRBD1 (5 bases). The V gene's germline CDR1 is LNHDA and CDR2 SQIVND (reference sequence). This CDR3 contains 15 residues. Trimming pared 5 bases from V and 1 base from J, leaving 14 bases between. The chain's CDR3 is CASSPSQVSNTEAFF. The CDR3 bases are TGTGCCAGTAGTCCTTCACAGGTATCGAACACTGAAGCTTTCTTT.

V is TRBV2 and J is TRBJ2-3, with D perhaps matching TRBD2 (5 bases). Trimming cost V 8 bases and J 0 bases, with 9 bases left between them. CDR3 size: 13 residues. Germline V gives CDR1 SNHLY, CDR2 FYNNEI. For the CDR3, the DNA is TGTGCCAGCGTCCGGGAAAGCACAGATACGCAGTATTTT. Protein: CASVRESTDTQYF.

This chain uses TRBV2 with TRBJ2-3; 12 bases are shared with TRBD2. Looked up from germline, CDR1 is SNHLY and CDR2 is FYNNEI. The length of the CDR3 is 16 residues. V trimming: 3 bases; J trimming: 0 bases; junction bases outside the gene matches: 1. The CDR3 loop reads CASSDGLAGSTDTQYF. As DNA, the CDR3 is TGTGCCAGCAGTGATGGACTAGCGGGAAGCACAGATACGCAGTATTTT.

The CDR3 spells CASSPGTSREQYF. CDR3 in DNA: TGTGCCAGCAGCCCTGGGACAAGTCGCGAGCAGTACTTC. V gene TRBV11-2 combines with J gene TRBJ2-7; D possibly corresponds to TRBD1 (6 bases). Germline CDR1 and CDR2: SGHAT and FQNNGV. This CDR3 comprises 13 residues. Trimming removed 5 bases at V and 6 bases at J, with 14 bases between. The variable domain in full, completed from reference TRBV11-2 and TRBJ2-7, reads EAGVAQSPRYKIIEKRQSVAFWCNPISGHATLYWYQQILGQGPKLLIQFQNNGVVDDSQLPKDRFSAERLKGVDSTLKIQPAKLEDSAVYLCASSPGTSREQYFGPGTRLTVT.

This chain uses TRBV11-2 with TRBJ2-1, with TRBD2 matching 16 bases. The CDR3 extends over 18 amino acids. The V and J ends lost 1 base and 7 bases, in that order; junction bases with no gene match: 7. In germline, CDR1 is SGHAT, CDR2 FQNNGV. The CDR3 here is CASSLVGTSGGAGNEQFF. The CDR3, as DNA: TGTGCCAGCAGCTTAGTTGGGACTAGCGGGGGGGCCGGAAATGAGCAGTTCTTC.

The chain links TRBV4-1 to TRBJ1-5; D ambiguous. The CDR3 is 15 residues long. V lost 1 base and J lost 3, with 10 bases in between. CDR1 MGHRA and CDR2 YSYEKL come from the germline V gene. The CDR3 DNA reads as TGCGCCAGCAGCCAAGCGACTGACTTCAATCAGCCCCAGCATTTT. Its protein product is CASSQATDFNQPQHF.

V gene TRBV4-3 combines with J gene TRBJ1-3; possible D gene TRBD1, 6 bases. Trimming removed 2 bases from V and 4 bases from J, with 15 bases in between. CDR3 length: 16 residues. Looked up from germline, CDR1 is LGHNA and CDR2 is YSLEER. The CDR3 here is CASSQSSDRLGNTIYF. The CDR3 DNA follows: TGCGCCAGCAGCCAATCTTCCGACAGGTTGGGAAACACCATATATTTT.

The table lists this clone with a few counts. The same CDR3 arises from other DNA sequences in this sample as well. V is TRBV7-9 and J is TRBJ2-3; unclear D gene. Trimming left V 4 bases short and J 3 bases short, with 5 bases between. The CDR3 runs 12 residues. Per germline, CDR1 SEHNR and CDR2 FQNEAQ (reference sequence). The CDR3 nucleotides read TGTGCCAGCAGCTCACAAACAGATACGCAGTATTTT. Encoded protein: CASSSQTDTQYF.

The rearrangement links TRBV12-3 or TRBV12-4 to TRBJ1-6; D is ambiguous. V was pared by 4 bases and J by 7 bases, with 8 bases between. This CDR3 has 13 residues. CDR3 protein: CASSSAENSPLHF. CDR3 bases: TGTGCCAGCAGTTCTGCAGAAAATTCACCCCTCCACTTT.

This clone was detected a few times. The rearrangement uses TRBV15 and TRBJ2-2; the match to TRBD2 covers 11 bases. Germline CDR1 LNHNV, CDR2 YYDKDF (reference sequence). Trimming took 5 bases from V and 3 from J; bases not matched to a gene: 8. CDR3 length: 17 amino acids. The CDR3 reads CATSRPWGLADTGELFF. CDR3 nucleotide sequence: TGTGCCACCAGCCGACCCTGGGGACTAGCGGACACCGGGGAGCTGTTTTTT.

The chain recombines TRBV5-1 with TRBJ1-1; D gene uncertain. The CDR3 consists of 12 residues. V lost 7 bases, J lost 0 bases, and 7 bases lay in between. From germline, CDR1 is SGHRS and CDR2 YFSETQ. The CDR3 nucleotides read TGCGCCAGCCAAGCCCTGAACACTGAAGCTTTCTTT. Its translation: CASQALNTEAFF.

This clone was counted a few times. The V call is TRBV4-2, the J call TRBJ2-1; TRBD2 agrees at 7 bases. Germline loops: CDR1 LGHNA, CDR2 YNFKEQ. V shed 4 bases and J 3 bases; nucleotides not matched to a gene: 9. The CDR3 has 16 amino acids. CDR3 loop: CASSLGPGTNYNEQFF. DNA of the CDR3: TGTGCCAGCAGCCTTGGTCCCGGGACTAACTACAATGAGCAGTTCTTC.

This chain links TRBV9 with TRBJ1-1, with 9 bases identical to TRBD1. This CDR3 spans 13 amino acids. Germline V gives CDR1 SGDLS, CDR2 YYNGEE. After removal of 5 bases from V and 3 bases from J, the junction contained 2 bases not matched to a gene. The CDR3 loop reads CASSWTGDTEAFF. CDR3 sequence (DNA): TGTGCCAGCAGTTGGACAGGGGACACTGAAGCTTTCTTT.

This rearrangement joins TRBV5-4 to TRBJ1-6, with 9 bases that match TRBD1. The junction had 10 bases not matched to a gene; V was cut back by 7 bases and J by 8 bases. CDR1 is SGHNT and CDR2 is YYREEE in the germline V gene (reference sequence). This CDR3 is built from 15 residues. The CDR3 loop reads CASRWGDRVDSPLHF. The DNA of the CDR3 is TGTGCCAGCCGTTGGGGGGACAGGGTTGATTCACCCCTCCACTTT.